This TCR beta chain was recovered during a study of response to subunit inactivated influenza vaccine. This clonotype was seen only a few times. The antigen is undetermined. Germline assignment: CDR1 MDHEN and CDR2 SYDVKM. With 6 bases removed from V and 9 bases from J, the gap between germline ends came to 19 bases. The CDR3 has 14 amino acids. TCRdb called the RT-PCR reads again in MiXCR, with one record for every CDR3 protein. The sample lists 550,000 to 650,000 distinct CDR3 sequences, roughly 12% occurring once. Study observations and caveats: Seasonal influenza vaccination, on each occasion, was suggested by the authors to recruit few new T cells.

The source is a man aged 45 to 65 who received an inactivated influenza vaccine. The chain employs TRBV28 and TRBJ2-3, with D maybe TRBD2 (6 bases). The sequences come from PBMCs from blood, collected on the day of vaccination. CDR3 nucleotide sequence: TGTGCCAGCAGACAAACCCTTGTAGCGGCAACGCAGTATTTT. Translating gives CASRQTLVAATQYF. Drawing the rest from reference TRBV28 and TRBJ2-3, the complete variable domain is DVKVTQSSRYLVKRTGEKVFLECVQDMDHENMFWYRQDPGLGLRLIYFSYDVKMKEKGDIPEGYSVSREKKERFSLILESASTNQTSMYLCASRQTLVAATQYFGPGTRLTVL.